This record covers a single TCR beta chain. The data were taken from a study of sequential checkpoint blockade in melanoma. For the study at large: Randomization was 1:1 between first-line nivolumab→ipilimumab and ipilimumab→nivolumab. Maintenance nivolumab came after either treatment sequence.

The repertoire was sequenced with immunoSEQ multiplex PCR; TCRdb's copy has only in-frame clones and lacks some. In the table there are 18,000 or so clones, roughly two thirds of which are singletons. Treatment given: randomized to nivolumab then ipilimumab (arm A) or the reverse (arm B). None of the patients previously received DNA-damaging chemotherapy. From thawed PBMCs, live CD3+CD8+ cells negative for CD19 and CD56 were sorted. The CDR3 runs to 16 residues. The V segment lost 0 bases and the J segment 5 bases; nucleotides outside the gene matches: 10. CDR1 and CDR2 (germline): LGHNA, YSLEER. Sequencing used CD8+ T cells sorted from blood (inferred from file names), obtained from a patient given nivolumab and ipilimumab in sequence. This clonotype was obtained from a human donor with melanoma. The chain has TRBV4-3 and TRBJ2-7; TRBD1 matches at 7 bases. The CDR3 DNA sequence: TGCGCCAGCAGCCAAGAAGGGATACAGGGGAGAAACGAGCAGTACTTC. This gives the protein CASSQEGIQGRNEQYF.